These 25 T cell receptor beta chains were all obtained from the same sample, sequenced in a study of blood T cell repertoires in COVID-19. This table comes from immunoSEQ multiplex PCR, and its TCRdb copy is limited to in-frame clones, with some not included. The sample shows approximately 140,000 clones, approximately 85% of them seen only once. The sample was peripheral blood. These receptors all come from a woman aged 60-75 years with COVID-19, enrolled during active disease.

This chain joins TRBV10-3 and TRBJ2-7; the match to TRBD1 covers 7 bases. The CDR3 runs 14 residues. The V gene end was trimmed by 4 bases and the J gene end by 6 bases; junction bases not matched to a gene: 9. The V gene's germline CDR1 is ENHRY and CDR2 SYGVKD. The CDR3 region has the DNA TGTGCCATCAGTGCCCCCGCGACAGGGCGCGAGCAGTACTTC. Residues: CAISAPATGREQYF.

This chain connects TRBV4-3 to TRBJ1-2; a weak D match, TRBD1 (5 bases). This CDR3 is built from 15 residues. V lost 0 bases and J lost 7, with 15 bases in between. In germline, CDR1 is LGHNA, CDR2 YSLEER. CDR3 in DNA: TGCGCCAGCAGCCAAGATCTGGGGCTTTCGTCTGGCTACACCTTC. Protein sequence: CASSQDLGLSSGYTF.

CDR3 sequence reads: CASSQGAGQGWNGYTF. For the CDR3, the DNA is TGCGCCAGCAGCCAAGGGGCCGGCCAGGGATGGAATGGCTACACCTTC. This chain uses TRBV4-1 with TRBJ1-2, with D perhaps matching TRBD1 (5 bases). Trimming took 1 base from V and 6 from J, leaving 18 bases between them. Germline CDR1 MGHRA, CDR2 YSYEKL. The CDR3 spans 16 residues.

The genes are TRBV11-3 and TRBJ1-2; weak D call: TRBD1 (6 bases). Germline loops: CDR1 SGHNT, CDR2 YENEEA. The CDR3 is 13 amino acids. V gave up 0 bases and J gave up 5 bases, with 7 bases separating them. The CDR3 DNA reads TGTGCCAGCAGCTTAGAAGGGGGTTATGGCTACACCTTC. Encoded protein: CASSLEGGYGYTF.

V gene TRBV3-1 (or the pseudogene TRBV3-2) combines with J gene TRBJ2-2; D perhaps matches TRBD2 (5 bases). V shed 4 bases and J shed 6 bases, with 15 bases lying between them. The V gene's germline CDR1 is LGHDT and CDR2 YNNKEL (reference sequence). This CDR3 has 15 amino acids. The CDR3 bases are TGTGCCAGCAGCCTGAGGTGGGAGAGGGCCGGGGAGCTGTTTTTT. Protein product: CASSLRWERAGELFF.

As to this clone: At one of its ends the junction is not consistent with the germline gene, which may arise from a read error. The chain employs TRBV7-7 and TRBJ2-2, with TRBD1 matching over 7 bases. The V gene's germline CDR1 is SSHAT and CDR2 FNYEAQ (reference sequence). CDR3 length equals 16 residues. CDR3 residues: CASSLGRRQGTGELFF. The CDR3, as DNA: TGTGCTAGCAGCTTAGGTCGTCGACAGGGAACCGGGGAGCTGTTTTTT.

The CDR3 DNA reads as TGCGCCAGCAGCCAACGGGCAGGGCCGGGTTCACCCCTCCACTTT. This gives the protein CASSQRAGPGSPLHF. V gene TRBV4-3 combines with J gene TRBJ1-6; TRBD1 might be the D (5 bases). Germline CDR1 LGHNA, CDR2 YSLEER. The CDR3 consists of 15 residues. V gave up 2 bases and J gave up 9 bases, with 14 bases separating them.

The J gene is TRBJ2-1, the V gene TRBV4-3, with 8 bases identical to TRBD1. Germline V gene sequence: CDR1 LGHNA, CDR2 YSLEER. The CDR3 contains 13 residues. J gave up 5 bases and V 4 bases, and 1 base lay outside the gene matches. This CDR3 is CASSPTGDNEQFF. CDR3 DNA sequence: TGCGCCAGCAGCCCGACAGGGGACAATGAGCAGTTCTTC.

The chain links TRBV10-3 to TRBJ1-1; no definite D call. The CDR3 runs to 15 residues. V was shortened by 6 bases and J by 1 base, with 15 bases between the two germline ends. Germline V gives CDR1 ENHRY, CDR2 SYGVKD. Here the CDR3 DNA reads TGTGCCATCAGCGGGAGGGCTGACAAGAACACTGAAGCTTTCTTT. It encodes CAISGRADKNTEAFF.

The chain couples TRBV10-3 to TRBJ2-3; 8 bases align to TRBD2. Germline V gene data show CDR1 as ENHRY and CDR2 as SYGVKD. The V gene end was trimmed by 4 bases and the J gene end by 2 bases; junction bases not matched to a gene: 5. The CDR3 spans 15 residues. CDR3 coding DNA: TGTGCCATCAGTGGTGCTAGCGGGCACACAGATACGCAGTATTTT. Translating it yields CAISGASGHTDTQYF.

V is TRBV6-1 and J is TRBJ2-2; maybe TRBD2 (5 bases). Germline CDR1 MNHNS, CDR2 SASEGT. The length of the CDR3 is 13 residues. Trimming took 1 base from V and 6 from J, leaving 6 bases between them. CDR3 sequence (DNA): TGTGCCAGCAGTGAAGGAGGGCCCGGGGAGCTGTTTTTT. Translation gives CASSEGGPGELFF.

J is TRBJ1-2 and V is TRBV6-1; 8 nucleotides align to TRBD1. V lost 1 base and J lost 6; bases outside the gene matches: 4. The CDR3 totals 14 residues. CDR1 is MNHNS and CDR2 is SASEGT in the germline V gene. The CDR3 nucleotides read TGTGCCAGCAGTGAAGTCGGACAGGGCGATGGCTACACCTTC. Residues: CASSEVGQGDGYTF.

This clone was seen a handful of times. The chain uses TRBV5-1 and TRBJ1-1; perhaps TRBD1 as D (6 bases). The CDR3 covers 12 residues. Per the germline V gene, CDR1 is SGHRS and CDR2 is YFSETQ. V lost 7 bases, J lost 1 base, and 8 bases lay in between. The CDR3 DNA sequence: TGCGCCAGCGGACAGACGAACACTGAAGCTTTCTTT. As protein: CASGQTNTEAFF.

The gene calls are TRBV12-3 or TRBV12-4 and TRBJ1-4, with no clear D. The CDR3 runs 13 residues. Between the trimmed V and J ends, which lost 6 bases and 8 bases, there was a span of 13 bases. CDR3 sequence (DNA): TGTGCCAGCAGAACCCCCATGGAGGAAAAACTGTTTTTT. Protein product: CASRTPMEEKLFF.

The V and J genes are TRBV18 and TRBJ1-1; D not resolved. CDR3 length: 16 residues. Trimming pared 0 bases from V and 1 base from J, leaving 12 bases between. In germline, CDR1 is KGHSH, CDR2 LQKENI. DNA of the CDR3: TGTGCCAGCTCACCACCGAATGTAGAGGGGAACACTGAAGCTTTCTTT. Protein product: CASSPPNVEGNTEAFF.

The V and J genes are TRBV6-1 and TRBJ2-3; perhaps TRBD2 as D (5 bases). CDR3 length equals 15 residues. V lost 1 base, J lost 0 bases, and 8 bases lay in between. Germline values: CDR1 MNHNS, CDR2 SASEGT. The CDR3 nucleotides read TGTGCCAGCAGTGAAGGACTAACTAGCACAGATACGCAGTATTTT. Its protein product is CASSEGLTSTDTQYF.

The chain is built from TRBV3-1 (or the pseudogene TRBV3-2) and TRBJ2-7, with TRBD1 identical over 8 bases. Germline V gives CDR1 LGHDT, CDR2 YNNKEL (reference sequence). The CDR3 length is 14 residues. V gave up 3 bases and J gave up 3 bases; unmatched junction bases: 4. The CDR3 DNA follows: TGTGCCAGCAGCCAGACAGGGGCACTCTACGAGCAGTACTTC. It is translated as CASSQTGALYEQYF.

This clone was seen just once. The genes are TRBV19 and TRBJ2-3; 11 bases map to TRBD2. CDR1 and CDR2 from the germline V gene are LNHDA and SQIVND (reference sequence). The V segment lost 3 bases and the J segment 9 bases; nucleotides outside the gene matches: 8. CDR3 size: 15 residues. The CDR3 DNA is TGTGCCAGTAGTATGGCTAGCGGGGGGACCACAACGCAGTATTTT. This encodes CASSMASGGTTTQYF.

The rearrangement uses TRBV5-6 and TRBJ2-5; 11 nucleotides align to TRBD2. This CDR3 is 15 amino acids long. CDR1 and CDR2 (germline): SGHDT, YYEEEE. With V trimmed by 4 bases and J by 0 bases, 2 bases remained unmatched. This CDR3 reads CASSPGLADQETQYF. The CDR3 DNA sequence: TGTGCCAGCAGCCCGGGACTAGCGGACCAAGAGACCCAGTACTTC.

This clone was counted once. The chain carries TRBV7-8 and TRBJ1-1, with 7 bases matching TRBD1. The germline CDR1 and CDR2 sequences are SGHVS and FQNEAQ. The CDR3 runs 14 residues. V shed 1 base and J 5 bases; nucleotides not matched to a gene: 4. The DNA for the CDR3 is TGTGCCAGCAGCTTAGTGACAGGGTGGACTGAAGCTTTCTTT. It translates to CASSLVTGWTEAFF.

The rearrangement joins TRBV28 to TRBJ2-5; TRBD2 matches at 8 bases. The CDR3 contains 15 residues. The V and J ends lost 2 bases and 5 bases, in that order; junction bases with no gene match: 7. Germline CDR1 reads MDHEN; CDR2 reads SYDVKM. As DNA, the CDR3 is TGTGCCAGCAGTTTAGGGGTAGCGGGGCGGGAGACCCAGTACTTC. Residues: CASSLGVAGRETQYF.

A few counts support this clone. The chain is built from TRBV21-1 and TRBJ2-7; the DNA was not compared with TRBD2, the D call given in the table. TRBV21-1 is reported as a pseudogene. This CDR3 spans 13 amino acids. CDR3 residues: CASTTSPLYEQYF. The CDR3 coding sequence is TGTGCCAGCACTACTAGCCCCCTCTACGAGCAGTACTTC.

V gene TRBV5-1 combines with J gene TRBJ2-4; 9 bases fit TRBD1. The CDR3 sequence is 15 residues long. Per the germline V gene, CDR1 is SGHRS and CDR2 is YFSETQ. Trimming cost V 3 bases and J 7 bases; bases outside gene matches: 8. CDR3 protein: CASSSGGTGNNIQYF. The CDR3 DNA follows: TGCGCCAGCAGCTCGGGTGGGACAGGGAATAACATTCAGTACTTC.

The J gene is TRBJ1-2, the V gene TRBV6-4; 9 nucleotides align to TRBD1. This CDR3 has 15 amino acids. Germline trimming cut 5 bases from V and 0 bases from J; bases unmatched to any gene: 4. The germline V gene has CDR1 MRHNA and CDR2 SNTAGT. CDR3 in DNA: TGTGCCAGCAGTCCAGGGACAGGGACTAACTATGGCTACACCTTC. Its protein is CASSPGTGTNYGYTF.

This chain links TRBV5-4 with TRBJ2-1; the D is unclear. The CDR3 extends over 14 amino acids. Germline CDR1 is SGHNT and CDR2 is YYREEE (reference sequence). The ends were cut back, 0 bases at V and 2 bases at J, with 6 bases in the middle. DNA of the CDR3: TGTGCCAGCAGCTTGGAGCCGGCCTACAATGAGCAGTTCTTC. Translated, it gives CASSLEPAYNEQFF.